These T cell receptor beta chains were read from a single sample in a study of OX40 agonist ivuxolimab in advanced cancers. The data were produced by immunoSEQ multiplex PCR, yet TCRdb's version contains in-frame clones alone and is incomplete. The sample includes about 66,000 clones, roughly four fifths of them seen just once. Sequenced material: CD4+ or CD8+ T cells sorted from blood, taken in a trial of the OX40 agonist ivuxolimab. These receptors were taken from an adult with an advanced solid tumor such as melanoma, head and neck, liver or kidney cancer. CDR3s include the opening cysteine and the closing phenylalanine or tryptophan. The order of the fields is J gene, clone size, V gene, D gene, CDR3 protein, CDR3 DNA. A D gene is named only where the DNA matches it firmly. Rows may omit the clone size; those that give it use once, few, many or a size class.

TRBJ2-7,NA,TRBV29-1,NA,CSVLRDYEQYF,TGCAGCGTACTCCGGGACTACGAGCAGTACTTC
TRBJ2-5,NA,TRBV7-2,NA,CASSFPLGPQETQYF,TGTGCCAGCAGCTTTCCACTGGGACCCCAAGAGACCCAGTACTTC
TRBJ2-4,few,TRBV19,NA,CASSPGDLPIQYF,TGTGCCAGTAGTCCCGGGGACTTGCCTATTCAGTACTTC
TRBJ2-3,NA,TRBV19,TRBD2,CASSILLASSTDTQYF,TGTGCCAGTAGTATTTTACTAGCGTCGAGCACAGATACGCAGTATTTT
TRBJ2-1,NA,TRBV5-5,TRBD2,CASSLGASGAYNEQFF,TGTGCCAGCAGCTTGGGGGCTAGCGGCGCCTACAATGAGCAGTTCTTC
TRBJ2-3,NA,TRBV7-3,NA,CASSPTFSTDTQYF,TGTGCCAGCAGCCCCACCTTCAGCACAGATACGCAGTATTTT
TRBJ1-2,NA,TRBV10-2,TRBD1,CASSGIPRRGDYGYTF,TGCGCCAGCAGTGGAATACCCCGCAGGGGGGACTATGGCTACACCTTC
TRBJ2-3,NA,TRBV7-7,NA,CASSLGSNGDTQYF,TGTGCCAGCAGCTTAGGGTCAAACGGAGATACGCAGTATTTT
TRBJ2-3,NA,TRBV27,TRBD2,CASSLTAGATDTQYF,TGTGCCAGCAGTTTAACGGCGGGAGCGACAGATACGCAGTATTTT
TRBJ1-1,NA,TRBV19,NA,CATQKHRDTTEAFF,TGTGCCACCCAAAAGCACAGGGATACCACTGAAGCTTTCTTT
TRBJ2-3,NA,TRBV5-1,TRBD2,CASSLRPGGGDTQYF,TGCGCCAGCAGCTTGCGTCCGGGAGGGGGAGATACGCAGTATTTT
TRBJ2-3,NA,TRBV7-2,TRBD2,CASTTGTRGSDTQYF,TGTGCCAGCACCACCGGGACTAGGGGGTCAGATACGCAGTATTTT
TRBJ2-7,once,TRBV19,NA,CASSIDREKNEQYF,TGTGCCAGTAGTATAGACAGGGAGAAGAACGAGCAGTACTTC
TRBJ2-5,NA,TRBV15,NA,CATSRDSGLETQYF,TGTGCCACCAGCAGAGATTCCGGGCTGGAGACCCAGTACTTC
TRBJ2-3,few,TRBV5-8,TRBD2,CASSLSWPSGRTDTQYF,TGTGCCAGCAGCTTGAGCTGGCCTAGCGGGAGGACAGATACGCAGTATTTT
TRBJ2-3,NA,TRBV11-1,TRBD2,CASSYRLGLAGSTDTQYF,TGTGCCAGCAGCTACCGGTTAGGACTAGCGGGAAGCACAGATACGCAGTATTTT
TRBJ1-1,few,TRBV30,NA,CAWKAGTNTEAFF,TGTGCCTGGAAAGCAGGGACGAACACTGAAGCTTTCTTT
TRBJ2-1,NA,TRBV5-4,TRBD2,CASSPMTSGYNEQFF,TGTGCCAGCAGCCCGATGACTAGCGGCTACAATGAGCAGTTCTTC
TRBJ2-5,NA,TRBV14,NA,CASSQDRGSETQYF,TGTGCCAGCAGCCAAGATAGAGGGAGTGAGACCCAGTACTTC
TRBJ2-3,few,TRBV28,NA,CASSSIRGWTTDTQYF,TGTGCCAGCAGTTCTATCAGGGGATGGACCACAGATACGCAGTATTTT
TRBJ1-4,NA,TRBV28,NA,CASSQGGANEKLFF,TGTGCCAGCAGTCAAGGGGGAGCTAATGAAAAACTGTTTTTT
TRBJ2-7,NA,TRBV18,TRBD2,CASSPGLAGAQSYEQYF,TGTGCCAGCTCACCAGGGCTAGCGGGAGCTCAGTCCTACGAGCAGTACTTC
TRBJ1-5,NA,TRBV7-2,TRBD1,CASSRGTGGTSNQPQHF,TGTGCCAGCAGCCGTGGGACAGGTGGGACTAGCAATCAGCCCCAGCATTTT
TRBJ2-6,NA,TRBV5-6,NA,CASHALGSGANVLTF,TGTGCCAGTCACGCATTGGGATCTGGGGCCAACGTCCTGACTTTC
TRBJ2-7,NA,TRBV7-8,TRBD2,CASSLANLLGTSHYEQYF,TGTGCCAGCAGCTTAGCGAACTTACTCGGGACTAGCCATTACGAGCAGTACTTC
TRBJ2-1,NA,TRBV7-3,NA,CASSLALGQTYNEQFF,TGTGCCAGCAGCTTAGCGCTCGGACAGACTTACAATGAGCAGTTCTTC
TRBJ2-1,few,TRBV10-3,NA,CATTGNNEQFF,TGTGCCACCACGGGAAATAATGAGCAGTTCTTC
TRBJ1-4,NA,TRBV28,NA,CASSEDKGNEKLFF,TGTGCCAGCAGCGAAGACAAAGGGAATGAAAAACTGTTTTTT
TRBJ2-1,NA,TRBV6-6,NA,CASWDSYNEQFF,TGTGCTTCGTGGGACTCCTACAATGAGCAGTTCTTC
TRBJ2-2,NA,TRBV7-2,TRBD1,CASTRGLQNTGELFF,TGTGCCAGCACCAGGGGGCTCCAGAACACCGGGGAGCTGTTTTTT
TRBJ2-5,NA,TRBV19,TRBD1,CASRKGQSQETQYF,TGTGCCAGTAGAAAGGGACAGAGTCAAGAGACCCAGTACTTC
TRBJ1-1,NA,TRBV7-9,TRBD1,CASRRRTGVTNTEAFF,TGTGCCAGCAGGCGCCGGACAGGGGTAACGAACACTGAAGCTTTCTTT
TRBJ1-2,few,TRBV2,NA,CASSEGGMRYGYTF,TGTGCCAGCAGTGAAGGGGGAATGCGATATGGCTACACCTTC
TRBJ1-5,NA,TRBV5-1,NA,CASSLDLGSQPQHF,TGCGCCAGCAGCTTGGATCTGGGGAGTCAGCCCCAGCATTTT